This T cell receptor beta chain was profiled in a study of chemoradiotherapy in HPV16-positive cancers. Profiling relied on immunoSEQ multiplex PCR, and the TCRdb table lists in-frame clones only, not all of them. The repertoire holds some 8,100 clones, around 64% seen once, with 20% in the top ten. This clone occurred once. Its antigen is not known. A read error may produce the germline difference seen at one junction end. Germline V gene lookup returns CDR1 MNHEY and CDR2 SMNVEV (reference sequence). The CDR3 loop spans 15 amino acids. Study-level results: During treatment, candidate HPV-specific clones and E7-related motifs expanded in tumor.

The chain carries TRBV27 and TRBJ2-7, with 8 bases matching TRBD2. Sampling was performed from a patient who underwent chemoradiotherapy. This clonotype was sampled from a human donor with HPV-associated anogenital cancer. The DNA for the CDR3 is TGTGCCACCAGTCGATCGTTTAGCGGGGATTACGAGCAGTACTTC. It translates to CATSRSFSGDYEQYF.